This T cell receptor beta chain came from a study of spatial heterogeneity in lung cancer. For the study at large: Correlation of TCR transcript counts in tumor regions with a T cell module score from matched bulk RNA-seq was strong. Mean representation of each unique TCR and UMI combination in the raw reads exceeded ten occurrences.

Time point of the sample: sample taken at primary tumor resection. Extraction of whole RNA from tumor, nontumor lung or frozen PBMC preceded unsorted sequencing. V shed 7 bases and J 13 bases; nucleotides not matched to a gene: 14. CDR3 length equals 15 residues. The germline gives CDR1 SNHLY, CDR2 FYNNEI. Using its own MiXCR run on the 5' RACE reads, TCRdb lists one record per CDR3 protein. The sample has around 11,000 distinct CDR3 sequences; around 8% are singletons. Whole-study results and caveats: In tumors, expanded intratumoral alpha and beta TCR counts tracked mutation counts.

Remarks on this clonotype: Antigen specificity is unknown. Little can be read into the size of this beta chain, an off-target read in a library designed for alpha chains.

This sequence joins TRBV2 and TRBJ2-1, with TRBD2 matching 12 bases. This receptor was taken from a female donor with early-stage non-small cell lung cancer. Source: lung tumor tissue, taken at surgery. The CDR3 loop reads CASKDRVWTSGEQFF. CDR3 DNA: TGTGCCAGCAAGGACAGGGTTTGGACTAGCGGGGAACAGTTCTTC.